Listed here is a single T cell receptor beta chain. The data are from a study of blood T cell repertoires in COVID-19. Generated by immunoSEQ multiplex PCR, the TCRdb table keeps only in-frame clones and is missing some. The profile shows 150,000 to 200,000 clones, roughly nine tenths of them singletons. CDR3 length: 15 amino acids. In germline, CDR1 is MNHNY, CDR2 SVGAGI (reference sequence). Trimming cost V 0 bases and J 7 bases; bases outside gene matches: 4. The sample taken for sequencing was peripheral blood. This TCR was recovered from a man younger than 35 with acute or convalescent COVID-19. The chain couples TRBV6-6 to TRBJ1-5, with TRBD1 identical over 9 bases. This chain's CDR3 is CASSYSRQGGQPQHF. CDR3 nucleotide sequence: TGTGCCAGCAGTTACTCAAGACAGGGGGGACAGCCCCAGCATTTT.